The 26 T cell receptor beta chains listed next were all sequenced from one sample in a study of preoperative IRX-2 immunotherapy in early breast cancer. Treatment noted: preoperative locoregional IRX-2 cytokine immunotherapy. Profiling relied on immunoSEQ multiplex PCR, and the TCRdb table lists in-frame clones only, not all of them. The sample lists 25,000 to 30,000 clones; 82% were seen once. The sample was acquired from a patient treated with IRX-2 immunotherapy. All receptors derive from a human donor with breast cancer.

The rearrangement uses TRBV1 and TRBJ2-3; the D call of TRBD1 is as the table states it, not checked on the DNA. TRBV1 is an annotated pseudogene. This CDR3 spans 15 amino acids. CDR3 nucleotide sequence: TGCGCCAGCAGCCAAGTGATGGGGCTCACAGATACGCAGTATTTT. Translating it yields CASSQVMGLTDTQYF.

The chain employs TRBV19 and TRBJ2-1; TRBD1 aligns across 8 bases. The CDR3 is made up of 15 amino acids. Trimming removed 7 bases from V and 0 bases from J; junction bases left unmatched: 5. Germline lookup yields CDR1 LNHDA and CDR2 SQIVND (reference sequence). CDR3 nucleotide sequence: TGTGCCAGTACAAAACAGGGGGGCTCCTACAATGAGCAGTTCTTC. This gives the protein CASTKQGGSYNEQFF.

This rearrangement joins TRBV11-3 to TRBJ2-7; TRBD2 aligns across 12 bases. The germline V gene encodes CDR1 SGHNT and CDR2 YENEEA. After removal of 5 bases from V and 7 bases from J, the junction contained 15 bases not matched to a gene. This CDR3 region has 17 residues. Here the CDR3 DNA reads TGTGCCAGCAGCCCCCCGGGCCTAGCGGGAGGGCCCACTGAGCAGTACTTC. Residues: CASSPPGLAGGPTEQYF.

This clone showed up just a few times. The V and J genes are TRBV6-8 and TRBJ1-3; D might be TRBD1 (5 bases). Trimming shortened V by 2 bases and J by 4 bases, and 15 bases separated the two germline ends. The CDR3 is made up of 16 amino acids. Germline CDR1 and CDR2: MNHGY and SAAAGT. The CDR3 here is CASSYLSRASGNTIYF. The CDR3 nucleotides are TGTGCCAGCAGTTACCTCTCCAGGGCCTCAGGAAACACCATATATTTT.

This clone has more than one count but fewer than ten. The CDR3 sequence is CASSQEGRNSYNEQFF. CDR3 DNA: TGCGCCAGCAGCCAAGAGGGACGGAACTCCTACAATGAGCAGTTCTTC. V gene TRBV4-1 combines with J gene TRBJ2-1, with D perhaps TRBD1 or TRBD2 (5 bases each). The CDR3 totals 16 residues. Germline lookup yields CDR1 MGHRA and CDR2 YSYEKL. Trimming stripped 0 bases from V and 0 bases from J, with 9 bases between.

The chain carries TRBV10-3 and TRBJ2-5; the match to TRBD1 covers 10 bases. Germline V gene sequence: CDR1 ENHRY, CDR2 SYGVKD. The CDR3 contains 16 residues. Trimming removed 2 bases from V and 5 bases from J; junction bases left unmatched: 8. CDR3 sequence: CAISETTGGARETQYF. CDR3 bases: TGTGCCATCAGTGAGACGACAGGGGGCGCGAGGGAGACCCAGTACTTC.

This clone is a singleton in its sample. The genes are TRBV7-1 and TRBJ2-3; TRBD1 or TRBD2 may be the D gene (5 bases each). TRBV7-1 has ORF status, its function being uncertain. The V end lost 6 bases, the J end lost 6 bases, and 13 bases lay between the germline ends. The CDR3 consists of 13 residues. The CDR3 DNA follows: TGTGCCAGCAGAGCTCCAGGGAGCGATACGCAGTATTTT. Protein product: CASRAPGSDTQYF.

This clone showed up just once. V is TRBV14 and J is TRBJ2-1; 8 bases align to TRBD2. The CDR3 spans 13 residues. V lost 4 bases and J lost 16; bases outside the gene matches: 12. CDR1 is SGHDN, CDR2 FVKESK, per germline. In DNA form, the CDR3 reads TGTGCCAGCAGCCCCAGGACTAGCCATCTTAGCTTCTTC. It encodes CASSPRTSHLSFF.

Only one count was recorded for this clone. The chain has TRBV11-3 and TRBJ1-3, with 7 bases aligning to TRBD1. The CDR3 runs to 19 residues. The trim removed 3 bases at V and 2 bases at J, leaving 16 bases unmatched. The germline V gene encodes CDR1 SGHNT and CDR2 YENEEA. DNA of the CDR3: TGTGCCAGCAGCTTGGGGACAGCGGGTTTGGGAACTACTGGAAACACCATATATTTT. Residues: CASSLGTAGLGTTGNTIYF. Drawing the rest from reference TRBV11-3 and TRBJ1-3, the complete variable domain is EAGVVQSPRYKIIEKKQPVAFWCNPISGHNTLYWYLQNLGQGPELLIRYENEEAVDDSQLPKDRFSAERLKGVDSTLKIQPAELGDSAVYLCASSLGTAGLGTTGNTIYFGEGSWLTVV.

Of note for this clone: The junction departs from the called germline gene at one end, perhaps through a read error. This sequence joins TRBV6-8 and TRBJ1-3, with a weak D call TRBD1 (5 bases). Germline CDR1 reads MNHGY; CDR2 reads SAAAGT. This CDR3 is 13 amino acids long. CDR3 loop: CAISGGEGNTIYF. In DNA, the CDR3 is TGTGCCATCAGTGGGGGAGAAGGAAACACCATATATTTT.

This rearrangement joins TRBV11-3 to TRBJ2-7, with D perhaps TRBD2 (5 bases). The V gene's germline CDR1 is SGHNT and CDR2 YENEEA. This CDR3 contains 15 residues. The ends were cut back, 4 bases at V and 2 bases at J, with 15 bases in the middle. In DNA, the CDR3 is TGTGCCAGCAGCTCGCAAGGAGGCCCCACCTACGAGCAGTACTTC. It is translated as CASSSQGGPTYEQYF.

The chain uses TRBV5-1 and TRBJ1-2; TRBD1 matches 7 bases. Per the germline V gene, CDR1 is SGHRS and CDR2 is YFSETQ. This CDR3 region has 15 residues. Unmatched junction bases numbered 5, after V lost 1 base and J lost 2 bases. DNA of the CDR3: TGCGCCAGCAGCTTGCAGCCGGGACAGAACTATGGCTACACCTTC. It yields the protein CASSLQPGQNYGYTF.

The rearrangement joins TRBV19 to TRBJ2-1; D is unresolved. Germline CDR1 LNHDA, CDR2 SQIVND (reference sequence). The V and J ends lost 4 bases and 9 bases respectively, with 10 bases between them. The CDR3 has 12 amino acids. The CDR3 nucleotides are TGTGCCAGTAGTAGTTCGGGTTTTGAGCAGTTCTTC. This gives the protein CASSSSGFEQFF.

The CDR3 protein is CASSLGTHGTEAFF. The CDR3 bases are TGTGCCAGCAGTTTAGGGACCCATGGCACTGAAGCTTTCTTT. This chain uses TRBV28 with TRBJ1-1; possible D gene TRBD1, 5 bases. Trimming took off 2 bases at V and 4 bases at J, with 11 bases between the two ends. Germline V gene data show CDR1 as MDHEN and CDR2 as SYDVKM. There are 14 residues in the CDR3.

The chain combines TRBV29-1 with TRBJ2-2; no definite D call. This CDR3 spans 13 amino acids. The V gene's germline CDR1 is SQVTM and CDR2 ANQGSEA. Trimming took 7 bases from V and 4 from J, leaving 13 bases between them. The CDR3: CSAQTRITGELFF. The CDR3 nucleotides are TGCAGCGCCCAAACGAGGATCACCGGGGAGCTGTTTTTT.

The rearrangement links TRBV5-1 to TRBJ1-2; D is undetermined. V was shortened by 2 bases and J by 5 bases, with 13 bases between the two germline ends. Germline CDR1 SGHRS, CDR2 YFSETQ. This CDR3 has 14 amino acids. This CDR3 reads CASSFDKDPYGYTF. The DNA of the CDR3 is TGCGCCAGCAGCTTTGACAAAGACCCTTATGGCTACACCTTC.

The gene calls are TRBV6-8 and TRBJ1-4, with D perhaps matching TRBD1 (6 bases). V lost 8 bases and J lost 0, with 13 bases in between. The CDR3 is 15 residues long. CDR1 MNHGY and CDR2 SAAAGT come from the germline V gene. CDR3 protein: CASGQLTSTNEKLFF. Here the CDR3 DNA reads TGTGCCAGCGGACAGCTCACCTCAACTAATGAAAAACTGTTTTTT.

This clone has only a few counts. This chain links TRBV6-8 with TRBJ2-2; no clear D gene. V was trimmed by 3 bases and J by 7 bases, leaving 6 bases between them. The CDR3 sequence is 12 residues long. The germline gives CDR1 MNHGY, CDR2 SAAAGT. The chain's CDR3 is CASSYSIGELFF. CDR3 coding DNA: TGTGCCAGCAGTTATAGCATCGGGGAGCTGTTTTTT.

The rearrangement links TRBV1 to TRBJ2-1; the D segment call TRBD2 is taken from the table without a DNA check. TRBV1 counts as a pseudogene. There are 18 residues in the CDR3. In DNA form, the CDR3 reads TGCGCCAGCAGCCAAGAGGCTTGGGGGACTCTCACCTACAATGAGCAGTTCTTC. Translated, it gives CASSQEAWGTLTYNEQFF.

This CDR3 reads CASSGWTDGNEKLFF. CDR3 DNA: TGTGCCAGCAGCGGGTGGACCGACGGAAATGAAAAACTGTTTTTT. The chain links TRBV11-3 to TRBJ1-4; D gene unclear. Trimming removed 5 bases at V and 5 bases at J, with 15 bases between. Germline CDR1 and CDR2: SGHNT and YENEEA. The CDR3 is 15 amino acids.

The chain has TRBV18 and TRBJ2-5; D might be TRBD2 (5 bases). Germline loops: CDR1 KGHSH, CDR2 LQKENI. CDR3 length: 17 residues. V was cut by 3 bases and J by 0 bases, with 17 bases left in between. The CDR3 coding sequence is TGTGCCAGCTCACCCCCGCGTCCCGGCGGGTACCAAGAGACCCAGTACTTC. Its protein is CASSPPRPGGYQETQYF.

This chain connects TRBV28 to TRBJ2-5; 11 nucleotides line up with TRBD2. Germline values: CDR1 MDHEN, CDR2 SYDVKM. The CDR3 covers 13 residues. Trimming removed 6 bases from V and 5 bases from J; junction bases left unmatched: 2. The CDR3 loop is CASRLAGVETQYF. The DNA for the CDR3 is TGTGCCAGCAGACTAGCGGGAGTTGAGACCCAGTACTTC.

The DNA for the CDR3 is TGTGCCAGCAGCTCGGGACAGGGTGGAAACACCATATATTTT. Its protein is CASSSGQGGNTIYF. J is TRBJ1-3 and V is TRBV11-3; 9 positions agree with TRBD1. The V segment lost 4 bases and the J segment 3 bases; nucleotides outside the gene matches: 1. This CDR3 is 14 amino acids long. CDR1 is SGHNT, CDR2 YENEEA, per germline.

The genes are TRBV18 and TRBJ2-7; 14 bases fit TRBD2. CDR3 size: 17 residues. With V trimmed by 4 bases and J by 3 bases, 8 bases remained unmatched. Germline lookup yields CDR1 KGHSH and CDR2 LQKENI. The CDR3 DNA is TGTGCCAGCTCACTTGGGACTAGCGGGAGTTTCGACTACGAGCAGTACTTC. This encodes CASSLGTSGSFDYEQYF. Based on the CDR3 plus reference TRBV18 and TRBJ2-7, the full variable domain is NAGVMQNPRHLVRRRGQEARLRCSPMKGHSHVYWYRQLPEEGLKFMVYLQKENIIDESGMPKERFSAEFPKEGPSILRIQQVVRGDSAAYFCASSLGTSGSFDYEQYFGPGTRLTVT.

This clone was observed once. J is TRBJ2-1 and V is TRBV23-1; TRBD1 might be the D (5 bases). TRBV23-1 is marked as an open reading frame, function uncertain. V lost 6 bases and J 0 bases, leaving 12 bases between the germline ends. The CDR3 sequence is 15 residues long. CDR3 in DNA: TGCGCCAGCAGCCAAGTAGACAGCTCCTACAATGAGCAGTTCTTC. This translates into CASSQVDSSYNEQFF.

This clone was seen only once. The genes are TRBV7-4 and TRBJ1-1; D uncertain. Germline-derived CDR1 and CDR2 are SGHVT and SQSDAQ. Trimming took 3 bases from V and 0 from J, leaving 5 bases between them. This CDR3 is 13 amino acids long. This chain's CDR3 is CASSFTVNTEAFF. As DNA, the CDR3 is TGTGCCAGCAGCTTTACTGTGAACACTGAAGCTTTCTTT.